This TCR beta chain is from a study of T cells after posttransplantation cyclophosphamide. A marrow graft followed busulfan-fludarabine conditioning, with cyclophosphamide on days +3 and +4. The table came from immunoSEQ multiplex PCR; TCRdb's copy has only in-frame clones and leaves some out. The sample was found to contain 2,500 to 3,000 clones, and every one recurs. This CDR3 is 13 amino acids long. Per germline, CDR1 SGHNT and CDR2 YENEEA. Trimming removed 5 bases from V and 0 bases from J, with 8 bases in between. Study observations and caveats: Recipient CMV seropositivity and CMV reactivation strongly tracked TRB clonality. Blood and skin or GI T cell repertoires showed limited TRB overlap.

This clone is classed as medium-sized. Its antigen is undetermined. The rearrangement links TRBV11-3 to TRBJ2-7; the D gene is possibly TRBD1 (6 bases). Material: PBMCs, obtained 32 days after allogeneic stem cell transplant with posttransplant cyclophosphamide. The TCR sequence derives from a female patient aged 50-59 years who received an allogeneic stem cell transplant from a related donor, was CMV-positive, and had no GVHD. Some T cells may be graft donor cells. The CDR3, as DNA: TGTGCCAGCAGCCGGACAGACTCCTACGAGCAGTACTTC. As protein: CASSRTDSYEQYF.